This T cell receptor (beta chain) emerged from a study of cytomegalovirus exposure and HLA in healthy donors. General study points: TCR beta chain V- and J-gene trimming was linked, in a later analysis, to a missense variant in DCLRE1C.

Likely unrecorded immune exposures existed in these nominally healthy donors. To note about this clone: The antigen remains unidentified.

Vbeta (60) and Jbeta (13) primers were used in the PCR. Profiling relied on immunoSEQ multiplex PCR, and the TCRdb table lists in-frame clones only, not all of them. The sample records about 120,000 clones, about 8% being singletons. Sequenced sample: PBMCs. The TCR was taken from a woman aged 40 to 50 in good health and CMV-seropositive.

CDR3: CASSPQMQGRNSPLHF. Here the CDR3 DNA reads TGTGCCAGCTCACCACAGATGCAGGGTCGGAATTCACCCCTCCACTTT. This chain joins TRBV18 and TRBJ1-6; D perhaps matches TRBD1 (5 bases). Looked up from germline, CDR1 is KGHSH and CDR2 is LQKENI. V was trimmed by 1 base and J by 7 bases, leaving 14 bases between them. This CDR3 spans 16 amino acids.